Listed below are T cell receptor beta chains from one sample, sequenced in a study of molecular identifiers for immune sequencing clone quantification. One entry per CDR3 protein, called by TCRdb with MiXCR from the PCR reads. The top ten clones hold roughly 1% of a sample with 70,000 to 90,000 distinct CDR3 sequences, roughly a fifth of them seen once. What was sequenced was naive CD8+ T cells from blood, with Jurkat cell RNA spiked in. The receptors derive from a human donor in good health. Some libraries in this study had Jurkat cell RNA spiked in. Both conserved end residues are part of each CDR3. A D gene is named only where the DNA matches it firmly. The size entry is marked missing in some rows and otherwise reads once, few, many or a size class.

clone_size	v_call	j_call	d_call	cdr3_aa	cdr3_nt
few	TRBV20-1	TRBJ2-7	TRBD2	CSARTSGSYEQYF	TGCAGTGCTAGGACTAGCGGGTCCTACGAGCAGTACTTC
many	TRBV5-1	TRBJ2-2	NA	CASSLRGNTGELFF	TGCGCCAGCAGCTTGAGAGGGAACACCGGGGAGCTGTTTTTT
few	TRBV2	TRBJ1-1	NA	CASVVSQSSNTEAFF	TGTGCCAGCGTAGTTTCGCAAAGCTCGAACACTGAAGCTTTCTTT
NA	TRBV14	TRBJ2-3	TRBD1	CASSPGQVYTDTQYF	TGTGCCAGCAGCCCCGGACAGGTTTACACAGATACGCAGTATTTT
NA	TRBV27	TRBJ2-7	NA	CASSISGNSYEQYF	TGTGCCAGCAGCATTAGTGGGAACTCCTACGAGCAGTACTTC
many	TRBV7-3	TRBJ2-2	TRBD2	CASSLTAGLAGGRTGELFF	TGTGCCAGCAGCTTAACGGCGGGACTAGCGGGAGGACGAACCGGGGAGCTGTTTTTT
many	TRBV6-6	TRBJ1-1	TRBD1	CASREGTGGSMNTEAFF	TGTGCCAGCAGAGAGGGGACAGGGGGTTCGATGAACACTGAAGCTTTCTTT
many	TRBV20-1	TRBJ1-5	TRBD1	CSARDGTVYSNQPQHF	TGCAGTGCTAGGGACGGGACAGTTTATAGCAATCAGCCCCAGCATTTT
few	TRBV3-1	TRBJ2-2	TRBD2	CASSQVDGGAVAGELFF	TGTGCCAGCAGCCAAGTTGACGGGGGGGCCGTAGCCGGGGAGCTGTTTTTT
NA	TRBV7-9	TRBJ2-1	NA	CASSSTWSGGVSSWEQFF	TGTGCCAGCAGCTCGACTTGGTCGGGGGGCGTCTCCTCTTGGGAGCAGTTCTTC
many	TRBV27	TRBJ1-5	NA	CASSFGLNQPQHF	TGTGCCAGCAGTTTTGGACTTAATCAGCCCCAGCATTTT
NA	TRBV19	TRBJ2-2	TRBD2	CASSTGLAGVRTGELFF	TGTGCCAGTAGTACGGGACTAGCGGGAGTTCGGACCGGGGAGCTGTTTTTT
few	TRBV2	TRBJ1-5	NA	CASSRFGTEWPQHF	TGTGCCAGCAGCAGATTCGGGACCGAGTGGCCCCAGCATTTT
many	TRBV29-1	TRBJ2-7	TRBD1	CSVLEGAGDEQYF	TGCAGCGTTTTAGAGGGGGCAGGTGACGAGCAGTACTTC
many	TRBV6-2/TRBV6-3	TRBJ1-5	NA	CASSELATGVADGPQHF	TGTGCCAGCAGTGAACTGGCGACCGGGGTAGCGGATGGTCCCCAGCATTTT
many	TRBV7-8	TRBJ2-7	NA	CASSLAWAASEYEQYF	TGTGCCAGCAGCTTAGCGTGGGCGGCATCGGAGTACGAGCAGTACTTC
NA	TRBV27	TRBJ2-1	NA	CASSGQGNEQFF	TGTGCCAGCTCAGGTCAAGGCAATGAGCAGTTCTTC
few	TRBV3-1	TRBJ2-7	TRBD2	CASSPQREGSYEQYF	TGTGCCAGCAGCCCCCAGAGGGAGGGATCCTACGAGCAGTACTTC
NA	TRBV4-1	TRBJ2-2	TRBD1	CASSQVLGQGAYGGELFF	TGCGCCAGCAGCCAAGTATTGGGACAGGGGGCTTACGGCGGGGAGCTGTTTTTT
NA	TRBV7-2	TRBJ1-2	NA	CASSLVLRGLANYGYTF	TGTGCCAGCAGCTTAGTGTTAAGGGGCCTAGCTAACTATGGCTACACCTTC
NA	TRBV6-5	TRBJ2-4	NA	CTSTSVRAKNIQYF	TGTACCAGCACCTCGGTGCGGGCCAAAAACATTCAGTACTTC
many	TRBV27	TRBJ1-5	NA	CASSSLQRARGNQPQHF	TGTGCCAGCAGTTCGCTCCAGAGAGCTCGGGGCAATCAGCCCCAGCATTTT
many	TRBV7-2	TRBJ2-1	TRBD1	CASSLETGVNNEQFF	TGTGCCAGCAGCTTAGAGACAGGGGTAAACAATGAGCAGTTCTTC
NA	TRBV7-9	TRBJ2-1	TRBD2	CASRGPAAGGYGTLNNEQFF	TGTGCCAGCAGGGGGCCAGCAGCGGGAGGTTACGGGACACTTAACAATGAGCAGTTCTTC
many	TRBV29-1	TRBJ2-2	NA	CSVAARENTGELFF	TGCAGCGTTGCTGCGCGGGAAAACACCGGGGAGCTGTTTTTT
once	TRBV2	TRBJ2-2	TRBD2	CASTQGLAGPPNTGELFF	TGTGCCAGCACTCAAGGACTAGCGGGGCCTCCGAACACCGGGGAGCTGTTTTTT
many	TRBV6-2/TRBV6-3	TRBJ2-7	NA	CASSVRETYEQYF	TGTGCCAGCAGTGTCCGGGAGACCTACGAGCAGTACTTC
many	TRBV4-3	TRBJ2-7	NA	CASSQEARDPSSYEQYF	TGCGCCAGCAGCCAAGAGGCCCGGGACCCGAGCTCCTACGAGCAGTACTTC
NA	TRBV27	TRBJ1-5	NA	CASSLSSVQPQHF	TGTGCCAGCAGTTTATCGTCGGTCCAGCCCCAGCATTTT
NA	TRBV4-3	TRBJ1-2	NA	CASSQALRNYGYTF	TGCGCCAGCAGCCAAGCCTTACGAAACTATGGCTACACCTTC
once	TRBV20-1	TRBJ1-4	NA	CSASDTTNGKLFF	TGCAGTGCTAGTGATACAACTAATGGAAAACTGTTTTTT
NA	TRBV6-5	TRBJ2-7	NA	CASSYSSNRAYEQYF	TGTGCCAGCAGTTACTCATCCAATAGGGCCTACGAGCAGTACTTC
many	TRBV28	TRBJ2-3	NA	CASSSGIVPGTFTDTQYF	TGTGCCAGCAGTTCGGGCATAGTGCCCGGCACTTTCACAGATACGCAGTATTTT
many	TRBV25-1	TRBJ2-7	NA	CASSEYSPGFSYEQYF	TGTGCCAGCAGTGAATATAGCCCAGGGTTCTCCTACGAGCAGTACTTC
many	TRBV13	TRBJ2-7	TRBD2	CASSPAGLASTYEQYF	TGTGCCAGCAGCCCCGCGGGACTAGCGAGTACCTACGAGCAGTACTTC
few	TRBV9	TRBJ2-1	TRBD2	CASSVEREAWNEQFF	TGTGCCAGCAGCGTCGAGCGGGAGGCGTGGAATGAGCAGTTCTTC
many	TRBV5-7	TRBJ2-7	NA	CASSLGHREGEQYF	TGTGCCAGCAGCTTAGGCCACAGGGAGGGCGAGCAGTACTTC
many	TRBV30	TRBJ1-3	NA	CAWSPDLAYSGNTIYF	TGTGCCTGGAGTCCCGATTTAGCGTACTCTGGAAACACCATATATTTT
NA	TRBV20-1	TRBJ2-1	TRBD2	CSARTSGGGGDEQFF	TGCAGTGCTCGGACTAGCGGGGGGGGAGGGGATGAGCAGTTCTTC
NA	TRBV7-3	TRBJ2-1	TRBD2	CASSLAGGIHEQFF	TGTGCCAGCAGCTTAGCGGGAGGAATCCATGAGCAGTTCTTC
few	TRBV6-5	TRBJ2-2	NA	CASSYRSTGELFF	TGTGCCAGCAGTTACCGCTCTACCGGGGAGCTGTTTTTT
many	TRBV6-2/TRBV6-3	TRBJ2-7	TRBD2	CASSPTPGSRTSGRYEQYF	TGTGCCAGCAGCCCTACGCCAGGCTCCCGGACTAGCGGGAGATACGAGCAGTACTTC
few	TRBV6-1	TRBJ2-5	TRBD2	CASSEVASGQETQYF	TGTGCCAGCAGTGAAGTGGCTAGCGGCCAAGAGACCCAGTACTTC
many	TRBV10-3	TRBJ2-5	NA	CAISESGVHQYF	TGTGCCATCAGTGAGTCCGGGGTCCACCAGTACTTC
many	TRBV20-1	TRBJ1-1	TRBD1	CSAEALIQGAEDTEAFF	TGCAGTGCCGAAGCGCTGATACAGGGGGCGGAGGACACTGAAGCTTTCTTT
many	TRBV7-2	TRBJ2-7	TRBD2	CASSLWGRVGDEQYF	TGTGCCAGCAGCTTATGGGGGAGGGTTGGCGACGAGCAGTACTTC
many	TRBV20-1	TRBJ2-3	NA	CSADRRLELATDTQYF	TGCAGTGCCGACCGAAGACTCGAGCTAGCCACAGATACGCAGTATTTT
few	TRBV30	TRBJ1-4	NA	CAWSLWGWGEKLFF	TGTGCCTGGAGTTTGTGGGGCTGGGGTGAAAAACTGTTTTTT
NA	TRBV6-2/TRBV6-3	TRBJ2-5	TRBD1	CASSYWTGAETQYF	TGTGCCAGCAGTTATTGGACAGGGGCTGAGACCCAGTACTTC